These T cell receptor beta chains were read from a single sample in a study of T cell responses to AZD1222 COVID-19 vaccine. Assay used: immunoSEQ multiplex PCR; TCRdb lists only in-frame clones, some missing. In the table there are about 130,000 clones, about 92% of which are singletons. Sample: peripheral blood, taken on day 0 of AZD1222 vaccination. The receptors were gathered from an adult in good health. CDR3s include the opening cysteine and the closing phenylalanine or tryptophan. Fields, in order: V gene, clone size, J gene, D gene, CDR3 DNA, CDR3 protein. D genes are given only for firm matches. Clone size is given for some rows only: seen once, a few or many times, or a class if the clone is expanded.

>TRBV7-9|-|TRBJ1-1|-
TGTGCCAGCAGCTTAGTGGGAGGTATGAACACTGAAGCTTTCTTT
CASSLVGGMNTEAFF
>TRBV7-3|-|TRBJ2-2|TRBD1
TGTGCCAGCAGCTTAAGGGGCTCTGGGAGGGGACAGGGTCCCACGGCGGAGCTGTTTTTT
CASSLRGSGRGQGPTAELFF
>TRBV9|-|TRBJ2-5|-
TGTGCCAGCAGCTGGATTGTGGAGGGAGAGACCCAGTACTTC
CASSWIVEGETQYF
>TRBV6-5|-|TRBJ2-7|-
TGTGCCAGCAGTTACGGGCGGACTACCTACGAGCAGTACTTC
CASSYGRTTYEQYF
>TRBV10-3|-|TRBJ2-3|TRBD2
TGTGCCATCAGTCAACTAGCGGGGGACCGAGATACGCAGTATTTT
CAISQLAGDRDTQYF
>TRBV18|-|TRBJ1-2|-
TGTGCCAGCTCACCCACAGGGACTAACTATGGCTACACCTTC
CASSPTGTNYGYTF
>TRBV6-5|-|TRBJ1-1|-
TGTGCCAGCAGGGTAACTACTGAAGCTTTCTTT
CASRVTTEAFF
>TRBV7-2|-|TRBJ1-2|-
TGTGCCAGCAGCTTGCCAACCCCCTATGGCTACACCTTC
CASSLPTPYGYTF
>TRBV7-2|-|TRBJ1-5|-
TGTGCCAGCAGCTTCTCCAGGGACAATCAGCCCCAGCATTTT
CASSFSRDNQPQHF
>TRBV27|-|TRBJ2-7|-
TGTGCCAGCAGTTTATCGACCTACAGCGATGGGTCCTACGAGCAGTACTTC
CASSLSTYSDGSYEQYF
>TRBV5-1|-|TRBJ2-2|TRBD2
TGCGCCAGCAGGCTAGCGGGGGGCAACACCGGGGAGCTGTTTTTT
CASRLAGGNTGELFF
>TRBV7-2|-|TRBJ2-4|-
TGTGCCAGCAGCTTACAGTCCAGAGGGATAAACATTCAGTACTTC
CASSLQSRGINIQYF
>TRBV9|-|TRBJ2-1|TRBD2
TGTGCCAGCAGCGTAGTTGCGGGGGGGCTGGGTGAGCAGTTCTTC
CASSVVAGGLGEQFF
>TRBV7-9|-|TRBJ2-6|TRBD2
TGTGCCAGCATGATGACTAGCGGGAGCTCTGGGGCCAACGTCCTGACTTTC
CASMMTSGSSGANVLTF
>TRBV6-5|-|TRBJ1-3|-
TGTGCCAGCAGGTTGATGGGATCTGGAAACACCATATATTTT
CASRLMGSGNTIYF
>TRBV4-1|-|TRBJ2-1|-
TGCGCCAGCAGCCAAGGGAGCGTCACCTACAATGAGCAGTTCTTC
CASSQGSVTYNEQFF
>TRBV7-2|-|TRBJ2-2|-
TGTGCCAGCAGCTTTATTCAGGGCGGCACCGGGGAGCTGTTTTTT
CASSFIQGGTGELFF
>TRBV5-1|-|TRBJ2-5|TRBD2
TGCGCCAGCACCCCGACCGGGCTAGCGGGGGTGCAGACCCAGTACTTC
CASTPTGLAGVQTQYF
>TRBV5-8|once|TRBJ1-3|-
TGTGCCAGCAGCTCCGGACTCGGAAACACCATATATTTT
CASSSGLGNTIYF
>TRBV7-2|-|TRBJ1-6|TRBD1
TGTGCCAGCAGCTTAAAACCCCCGCAGGGGGCAAATTCACCCCTCCACTTT
CASSLKPPQGANSPLHF
>TRBV18|-|TRBJ2-7|-
TGTGCCAGCTCACCACCGGATTTCGGAGGGAACGAGCAGTACTTC
CASSPPDFGGNEQYF
>TRBV29-1|-|TRBJ2-5|-
TGCAGCGTTATAGGGCTAGTAGGTTGGGAGACCCAGTACTTC
CSVIGLVGWETQYF
>TRBV7-2|-|TRBJ1-2|-
TGTGCCAGCAGCTTAGGACGGCTCTATGGCTACACCTTC
CASSLGRLYGYTF
>TRBV11-2|-|TRBJ1-2|-
TGTGCCAGCAGCCCCACTCAGGGGACCACCTATGGCTACACCTTC
CASSPTQGTTYGYTF
>TRBV2|-|TRBJ1-6|-
TGTGCCAGCAGTGAGGGGCATTCACCCCTCCACTTT
CASSEGHSPLHF
>TRBV9|-|TRBJ2-2|-
TGTGCCAGCAGTCGCTCAACGGGGGCGGGCACCGGGGAGCTGTTTTTT
CASSRSTGAGTGELFF
>TRBV29-1|once|TRBJ2-6|-
TGCAGCGTAAGCCAGGGGCCGACGTACTCTGGGGCCAACGTCCTGACTTTC
CSVSQGPTYSGANVLTF
>TRBV27|once|TRBJ1-2|-
TGTGCCAGCAGTTCCCTATCCCCGGGGGTGGATGGCTACACCTTC
CASSSLSPGVDGYTF
>TRBV2|-|TRBJ1-5|-
TGTGCCAGCAGTCAGGGGCAGCCCCAGCATTTT
CASSQGQPQHF
>TRBV28|-|TRBJ2-1|TRBD2
TGTGCCAGCAGTTTACCGGGGGGGAGCTACAATGAGCAGTTCTTC
CASSLPGGSYNEQFF
>TRBV2|-|TRBJ1-3|-
TGTGCCAGCAGGGAAGGAGGAAACACCATATATTTT
CASREGGNTIYF
>TRBV2|-|TRBJ1-5|-
TGTGCCAGCAGCCGAAACCGAGATCAGCCCCAGCATTTT
CASSRNRDQPQHF
>TRBV11-2|once|TRBJ2-3|TRBD2
TGTGCCAGCAGCCCCCGGGGGGGCCCAGATACGCAGTATTTT
CASSPRGGPDTQYF
>TRBV10-3|-|TRBJ1-1|-
TGTGCCATCAGTGATTATACGGCTGAAGCTTTCTTT
CAISDYTAEAFF
>TRBV19|-|TRBJ1-4|-
TGTGCCAGTAGTATAGACGGGGGCCAGGTCCGAAAACTGTTTTTT
CASSIDGGQVRKLFF
>TRBV3-1/TRBV3-2|-|TRBJ1-2|-
TGTGCCAGCAGCCGCGAAGGAGTTAACTATGGCTACACCTTC
CASSREGVNYGYTF